The subject of this entry is one T cell receptor beta chain. Its antigen is as yet unknown. The data are from a study of Ad26.COV2.S vaccination and SARS-CoV-2 variants. Overall study: Once or twice, 56 days apart, Ad26.COV2.S was delivered intramuscularly.

The V gene end was trimmed by 3 bases and the J gene end by 3 bases; junction bases not matched to a gene: 10. Germline V CDR1 and CDR2: SNHLY, FYNNEI. The CDR3 runs to 17 residues. Study conclusions and caveats: Relative to placebo recipients, vaccine recipients exhibited elevated spike-specific TCR breadth. Placebo and vaccine recipients had non-spike TCR breadth that was similar.

Method: immunoSEQ multiplex PCR; TCRdb's copy keeps in-frame clones and lacks some. The table includes fewer than 600,000 clones, nearly 90% detected once. Treatment given: some 19 received Ad26.COV2.S at low or high dose, single or two shots; about five received placebo; per-sample allocation not given. Material that was analyzed had been drawn on day 63 after the first vaccine or placebo injection. An Ad26 vector that expressed Wuhan-strain SARS-CoV-2 spike constituted the vaccine. The source is a person between 18 and 65 years old who received the Ad26.COV2.S COVID-19 vaccine or a placebo. The material sequenced was peripheral blood, taken in a trial of Ad26.COV2.S vaccine versus placebo. The chain recombines TRBV2 with TRBJ1-5; the match to TRBD1 covers 8 bases. DNA for the CDR3: TGTGCCAGCAGTGATTTGCCAACAGGGGGAAACAATCAGCCCCAGCATTTT. Its protein is CASSDLPTGGNNQPQHF. Together with reference TRBV2 and TRBJ1-5, the CDR3 gives the full variable domain: EPEVTQTPSHQVTQMGQEVILRCVPISNHLYFYWYRQILGQKVEFLVSFYNNEISEKSEIFDDQFSVERPDGSNFTLKIRSTKLEDSAMYFCASSDLPTGGNNQPQHFGDGTRLSIL.